A selection of T cell receptor beta chains follows, all from one sample in a study of control samples from healthy donors and cancer patients. This table comes from immunoSEQ multiplex PCR, and its TCRdb copy is limited to in-frame clones, with some not included. This repertoire shows about 59,000 clones, under 95% found once; its top ten account for about 1.5%. Sequencing used PBMCs. All receptors derive from a man in his forties or fifties with colorectal cancer. Each CDR3 is given with its conserved first and last residue. D genes are given only for firm matches. The size field is filled for only some rows; it gives once, few, many or a size class.

>TRBV6-5|NA|TRBJ2-5|NA
CASSYKGPETQYF
TGTGCCAGCAGTTACAAGGGGCCGGAGACCCAGTACTTC
>TRBV29-1|NA|TRBJ2-4|NA
CSVEQMNIQYF
TGCAGCGTTGAACAAATGAACATTCAGTACTTC
>TRBV19|NA|TRBJ2-7|TRBD2
CASSIARGGQVYEQYF
TGTGCCAGTAGTATTGCTCGGGGGGGCCAGGTTTACGAGCAGTACTTC
>TRBV18|NA|TRBJ1-3|NA
CASSLSTGSSSGNTIYF
TGTGCCAGCTCACTTTCGACAGGTTCGAGCTCTGGAAACACCATATATTTT
>TRBV7-2|NA|TRBJ1-1|TRBD1
CASSLATGKTEAFF
TGTGCCAGCAGCTTAGCGACAGGGAAAACTGAAGCTTTCTTT
>TRBV2|once|TRBJ2-3|TRBD2
CASSLTSGGFTDTQYF
TGTGCCAGCAGCCTAACTAGCGGGGGATTCACAGATACGCAGTATTTT
>TRBV6-5|NA|TRBJ2-1|NA
CASAVGAGEQFF
TGTGCCAGCGCGGTTGGGGCGGGTGAGCAGTTCTTC
>TRBV18|NA|TRBJ2-1|NA
CASSPINNEQFF
TGTGCCAGCTCGCCAATAAACAATGAGCAGTTCTTC
>TRBV6-5|NA|TRBJ1-5|TRBD1
CASRPQGASNQPQHF
TGTGCCAGCAGACCACAGGGGGCGAGCAATCAGCCCCAGCATTTT
>TRBV11-2|NA|TRBJ1-4|NA
CASSRTLQSKTNEKLFF
TGTGCCAGCAGCCGGACATTACAAAGCAAGACTAATGAAAAACTGTTTTTT
>TRBV3-1/TRBV3-2|NA|TRBJ2-7|NA
CASSHRSGNEQYF
TGTGCCAGCAGCCATCGGTCAGGGAACGAGCAGTACTTC